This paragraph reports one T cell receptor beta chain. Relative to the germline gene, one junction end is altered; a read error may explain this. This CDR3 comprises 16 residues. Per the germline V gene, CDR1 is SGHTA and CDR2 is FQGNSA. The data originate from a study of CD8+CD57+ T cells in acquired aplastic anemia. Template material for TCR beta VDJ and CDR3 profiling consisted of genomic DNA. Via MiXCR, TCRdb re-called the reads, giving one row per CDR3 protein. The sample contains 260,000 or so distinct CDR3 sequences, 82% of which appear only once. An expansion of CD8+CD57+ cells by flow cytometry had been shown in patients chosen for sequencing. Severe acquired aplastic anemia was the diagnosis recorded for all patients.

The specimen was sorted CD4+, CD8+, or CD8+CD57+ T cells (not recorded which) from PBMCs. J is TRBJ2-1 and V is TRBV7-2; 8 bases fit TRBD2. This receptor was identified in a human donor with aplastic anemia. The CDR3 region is CASSLAGGHDQEEQFF. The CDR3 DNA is TGTGCCAGCAGCCTAGCGGGCGGTCACGATCAGGAGGAGCAGTTCTTC.